Following are 12 T cell receptor beta chains from one sample sequenced in a study of T-cell reconstitution after alpha-beta-depleted transplantation in children. The TCRbeta library was prepared with unique molecular identifiers. One entry per CDR3 protein results from TCRdb running MiXCR on the PCR reads. The table includes about 370,000 distinct CDR3 sequences, about a fifth detected once. The sequencing here drew on PBMCs from the stem cell graft donor, taken from the stem cell graft. These receptors were taken from a human donor who donated a stem cell graft to a child with acute myeloid leukemia.

This clonotype was counted at least ten times. The chain links TRBV29-1 to TRBJ2-7; 7 positions match TRBD1. Trimming cost V 4 bases and J 3 bases; bases outside gene matches: 6. This CDR3 is 13 amino acids long. CDR1 and CDR2 from the germline V gene are SQVTM and ANQGSEA. Here the CDR3 DNA reads TGCAGCGTTGTGAGGACAGGCGACTACGAGCAGTACTTC. Translation gives CSVVRTGDYEQYF.

The chain links TRBV20-1 to TRBJ1-5; D not resolved. Germline CDR1 is DFQATT and CDR2 is SNEGSKA (reference sequence). CDR3 length: 16 residues. Trimming stripped 3 bases from V and 3 bases from J, with 18 bases between. CDR3: CSASNWREFDNQPQHF. The CDR3 bases are TGCAGTGCTAGTAATTGGAGGGAGTTTGACAATCAGCCCCAGCATTTT.

In its sample, this clonotype was seen a few times. CDR3 in amino acids: CASSLDGVPGGREQFF. In DNA form, the CDR3 reads TGTGCCAGCAGCTTAGATGGTGTTCCAGGGGGTCGTGAGCAGTTCTTC. The chain combines TRBV11-2 with TRBJ2-1; 7 nucleotides match TRBD1. This CDR3 is 16 amino acids long. CDR1 is SGHAT, CDR2 FQNNGV, per germline. The V and J ends lost 0 bases and 9 bases, in that order; junction bases with no gene match: 11.

This chain links TRBV12-3 or TRBV12-4 with TRBJ1-3; a weak D match, TRBD1 (5 bases). The CDR3 has 13 amino acids. Trimming took 5 bases from V and 8 from J, leaving 13 bases between them. CDR3 sequence (DNA): TGTGCCAGCAGTACACACACGGGGGACACCATATATTTT. Amino acid sequence: CASSTHTGDTIYF.

The CDR3 DNA reads TGCAGTGCCGGGAGAATCACCGGGGAGCTGTTTTTT. Its translation is CSAGRITGELFF. The chain combines TRBV20-1 with TRBJ2-2; weak D call: TRBD2 (6 bases). In germline, CDR1 is DFQATT, CDR2 SNEGSKA (reference sequence). The CDR3 totals 12 residues. Trimming stripped 6 bases from V and 4 bases from J, with 9 bases between.

J is TRBJ2-1 and V is TRBV5-5, with 7 bases that match TRBD2. After removal of 3 bases from V and 0 bases from J, the junction contained 6 bases not matched to a gene. Germline V gene sequence: CDR1 SGHKS, CDR2 YYEKEE (reference sequence). The CDR3 spans 16 residues. In nucleotides, the CDR3 is TGTGCCAGCAGCTCCTCTAGCGGCCCCTCCTACAATGAGCAGTTCTTC. Residues: CASSSSSGPSYNEQFF. The variable domain in full, with the rest retrieved from reference TRBV5-5 and TRBJ2-1, is DAGVTQSPTHLIKTRGQQVTLRCSPISGHKSVSWYQQVLGQGPQFIFQYYEKEERGRGNFPDRFSARQFPNYSSELNVNALLLGDSALYLCASSSSSGPSYNEQFFGPGTRLTVL.

This clonotype was seen ten or more times. The chain is built from TRBV5-1 and TRBJ2-2; TRBD1 is a possible D gene (5 bases). Germline CDR1 and CDR2: SGHRS and YFSETQ. Trimming took off 0 bases at V and 4 bases at J, with 13 bases between the two ends. The CDR3 contains 16 residues. Written as DNA, the CDR3 is TGCGCCAGCAGCTTGGGCGTCAGGGTCAGCACCGGGGAGCTGTTTTTT. Translated: CASSLGVRVSTGELFF.

This clonotype was seen only a few times. The chain has TRBV12-3 or TRBV12-4 and TRBJ2-7; TRBD2 agrees at 11 bases. The CDR3 is 15 residues long. Losses at the gene ends were 5 bases for V and 7 bases for J; bases not matched to a gene: 10. Written as DNA, the CDR3 is TGTGCCAGCAGTCCACAACTAGCGGGAGAGGGGGAGCAGTACTTC. Translated, it gives CASSPQLAGEGEQYF.

V gene TRBV29-1 combines with J gene TRBJ2-3; no firm D call. Trimming stripped 4 bases from V and 2 bases from J, with 10 bases between. Germline V CDR1 and CDR2: SQVTM, ANQGSEA. The CDR3 contains 13 residues. CDR3 protein: CSVGSILTDTQYF. As DNA, the CDR3 is TGCAGCGTTGGATCCATCCTCACAGATACGCAGTATTTT.

V is TRBV2 and J is TRBJ1-6; 7 bases are a match to TRBD1. Trimming removed 2 bases from V and 10 bases from J; junction bases left unmatched: 5. Germline V gives CDR1 SNHLY, CDR2 FYNNEI. The CDR3 is 14 amino acids. The CDR3 spells CASSEQGVGSPLHF. In DNA, the CDR3 is TGTGCCAGCAGTGAACAGGGGGTAGGGTCACCCCTCCACTTT.

The V call is TRBV10-3, the J call TRBJ2-3, with TRBD2 matching 7 bases. The CDR3 is 14 residues long. From germline, CDR1 is ENHRY and CDR2 SYGVKD. V dropped 11 bases and J dropped 1; count of bases not matched to a gene: 9. The CDR3 loop is CAFGAGLGTDTQYF. In DNA, the CDR3 is TGTGCCTTCGGAGCGGGACTTGGCACAGATACGCAGTATTTT.

This clonotype has ten or more counts. This rearrangement joins TRBV7-9 to TRBJ2-5, with D possibly being TRBD1 (6 bases). V gave up 6 bases and J gave up 0 bases, with 11 bases separating them. This CDR3 has 14 residues. Germline V gene data show CDR1 as SEHNR and CDR2 as FQNEAQ (reference sequence). Written as DNA, the CDR3 is TGTGCCAGCAGGCAAGGACAGAACCAAGAGACCCAGTACTTC. Its translation is CASRQGQNQETQYF.